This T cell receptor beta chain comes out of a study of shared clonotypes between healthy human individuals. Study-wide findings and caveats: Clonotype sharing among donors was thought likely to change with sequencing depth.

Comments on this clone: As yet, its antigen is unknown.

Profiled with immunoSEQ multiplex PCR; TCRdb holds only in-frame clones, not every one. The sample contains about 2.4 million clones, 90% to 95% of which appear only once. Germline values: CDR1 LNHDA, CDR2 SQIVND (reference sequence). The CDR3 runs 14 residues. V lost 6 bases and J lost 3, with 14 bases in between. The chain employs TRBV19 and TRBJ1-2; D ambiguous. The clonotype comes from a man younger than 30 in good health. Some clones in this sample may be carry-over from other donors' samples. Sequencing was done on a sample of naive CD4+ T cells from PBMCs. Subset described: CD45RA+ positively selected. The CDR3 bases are TGTGCCAGTAGGGCAGAGGGCATGGACTATGGCTACACCTTC. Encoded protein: CASRAEGMDYGYTF.